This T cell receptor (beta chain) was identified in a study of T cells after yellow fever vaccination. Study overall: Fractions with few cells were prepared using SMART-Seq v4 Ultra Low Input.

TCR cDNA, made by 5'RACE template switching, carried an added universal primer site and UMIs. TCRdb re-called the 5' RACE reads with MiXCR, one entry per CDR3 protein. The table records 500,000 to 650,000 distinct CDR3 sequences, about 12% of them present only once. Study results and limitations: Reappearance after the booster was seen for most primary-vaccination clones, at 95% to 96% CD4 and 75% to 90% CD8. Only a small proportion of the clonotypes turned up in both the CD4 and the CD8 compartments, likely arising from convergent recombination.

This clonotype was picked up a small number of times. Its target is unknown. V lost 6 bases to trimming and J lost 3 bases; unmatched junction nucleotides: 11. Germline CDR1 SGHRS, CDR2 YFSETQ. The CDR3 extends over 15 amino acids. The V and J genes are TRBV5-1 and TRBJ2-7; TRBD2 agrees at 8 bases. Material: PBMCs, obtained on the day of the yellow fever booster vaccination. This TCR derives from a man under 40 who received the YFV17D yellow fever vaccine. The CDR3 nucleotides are TGCGCCAGCACTTTGGGGGGGGCGGGAGGCTACGAGCAGTACTTC. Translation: CASTLGGAGGYEQYF.